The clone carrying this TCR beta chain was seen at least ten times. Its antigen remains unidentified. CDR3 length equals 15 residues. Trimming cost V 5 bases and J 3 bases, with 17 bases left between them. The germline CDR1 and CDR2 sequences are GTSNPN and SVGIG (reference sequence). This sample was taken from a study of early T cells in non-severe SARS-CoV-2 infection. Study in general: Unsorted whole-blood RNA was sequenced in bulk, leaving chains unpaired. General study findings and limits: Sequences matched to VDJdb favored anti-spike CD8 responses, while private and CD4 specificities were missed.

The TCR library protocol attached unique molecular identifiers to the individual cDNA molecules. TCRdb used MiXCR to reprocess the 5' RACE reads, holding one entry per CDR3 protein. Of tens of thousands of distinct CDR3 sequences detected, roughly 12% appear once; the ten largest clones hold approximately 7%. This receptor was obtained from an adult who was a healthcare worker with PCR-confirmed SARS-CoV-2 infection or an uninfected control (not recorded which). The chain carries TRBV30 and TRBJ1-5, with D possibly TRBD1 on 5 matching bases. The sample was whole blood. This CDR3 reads CAWSRPDRDNQPQHF. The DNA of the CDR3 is TGTGCCTGGTCACGACCTGACAGAGACAATCAGCCCCAGCATTTT.